The TCR beta chain described here comes from a study of Ad26.COV2.S vaccination and SARS-CoV-2 variants. Overall study results and limits: Analyses that measured TCR breadth and depth may have underestimated total T cell responses. Spike-specific TCR breadth in vaccine recipients exceeded that seen in placebo recipients. Responses of spike-specific T cells (both CD8+ and CD4+) reportedly showed substantial breadth after vaccination.

Turning to this clone: Antigen unknown.

J lost 10 bases, V lost 6 bases, and 8 bases had no gene match. Germline V gives CDR1 SNHLY, CDR2 FYNNEI. The CDR3 is 15 residues long. Data came from immunoSEQ multiplex PCR; TCRdb stores just in-frame clones and leaves some out. Seen here are 350,000 to 450,000 clones, roughly nine tenths observed once, and the top ten hold 3.5% to 4.5%. The chain couples TRBV2 to TRBJ1-6; 11 bases fit TRBD1. Sequences were derived from peripheral blood, sampled after recovery from COVID-19. This sequence originates from a human donor who had recovered from COVID-19. CDR3 region: CASRWGQGGGSPLHF. The CDR3 region has the DNA TGTGCCAGCAGGTGGGGACAGGGGGGAGGATCACCCCTCCACTTT.